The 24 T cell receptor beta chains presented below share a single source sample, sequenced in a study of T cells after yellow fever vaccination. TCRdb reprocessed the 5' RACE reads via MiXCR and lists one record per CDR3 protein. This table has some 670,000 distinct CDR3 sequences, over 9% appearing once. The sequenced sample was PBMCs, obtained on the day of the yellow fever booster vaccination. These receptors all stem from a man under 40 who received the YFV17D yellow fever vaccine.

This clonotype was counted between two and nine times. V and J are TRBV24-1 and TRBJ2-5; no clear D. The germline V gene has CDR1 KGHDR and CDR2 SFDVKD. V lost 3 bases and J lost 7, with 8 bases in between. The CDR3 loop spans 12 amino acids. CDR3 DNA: TGTGCCACCAGTGATGCGACGCCGACCCAGTACTTC. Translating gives CATSDATPTQYF.

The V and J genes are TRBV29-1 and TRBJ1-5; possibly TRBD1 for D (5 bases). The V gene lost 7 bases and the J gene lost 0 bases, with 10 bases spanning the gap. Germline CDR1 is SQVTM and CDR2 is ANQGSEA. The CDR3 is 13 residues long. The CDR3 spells CSATENSNQPQHF. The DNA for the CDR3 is TGCAGCGCGACAGAGAATAGCAATCAGCCCCAGCATTTT.

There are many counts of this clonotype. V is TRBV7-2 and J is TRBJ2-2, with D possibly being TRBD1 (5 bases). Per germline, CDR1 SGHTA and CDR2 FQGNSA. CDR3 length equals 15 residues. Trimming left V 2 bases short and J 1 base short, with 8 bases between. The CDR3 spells CASSLKGWNTGELFF. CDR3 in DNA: TGTGCCAGCAGCTTAAAGGGGTGGAACACCGGGGAGCTGTTTTTT.

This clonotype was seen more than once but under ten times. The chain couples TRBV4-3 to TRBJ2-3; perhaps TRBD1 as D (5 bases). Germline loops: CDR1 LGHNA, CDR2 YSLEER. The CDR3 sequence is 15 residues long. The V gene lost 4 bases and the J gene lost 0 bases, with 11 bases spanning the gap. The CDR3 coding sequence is TGCGCCAGCAGCCCACAGGACCAGAGCACAGATACGCAGTATTTT. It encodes CASSPQDQSTDTQYF.

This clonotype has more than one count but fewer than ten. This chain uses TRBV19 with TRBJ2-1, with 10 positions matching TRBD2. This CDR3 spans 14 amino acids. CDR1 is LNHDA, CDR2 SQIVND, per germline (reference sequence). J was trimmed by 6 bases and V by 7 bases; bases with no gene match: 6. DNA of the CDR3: TGTGCCAGTATGTCTAGCGGGAGTGGCAATGAGCAGTTCTTC. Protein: CASMSSGSGNEQFF.

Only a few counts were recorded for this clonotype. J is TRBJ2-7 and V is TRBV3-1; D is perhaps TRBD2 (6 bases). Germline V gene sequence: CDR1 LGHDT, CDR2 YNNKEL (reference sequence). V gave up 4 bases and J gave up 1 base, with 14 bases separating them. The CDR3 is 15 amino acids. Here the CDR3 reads CASSPSGARSYEQYF. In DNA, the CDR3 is TGTGCCAGCAGCCCGTCGGGAGCGCGTTCCTACGAGCAGTACTTC.

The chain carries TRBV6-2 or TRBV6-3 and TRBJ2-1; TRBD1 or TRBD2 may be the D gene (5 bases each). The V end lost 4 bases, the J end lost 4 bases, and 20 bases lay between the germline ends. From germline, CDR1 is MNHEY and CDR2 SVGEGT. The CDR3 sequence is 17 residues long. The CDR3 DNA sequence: TGTGCCAGCAGTTTCACCGGGACCCGGGGCGGATACAATGAGCAGTTCTTC. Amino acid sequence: CASSFTGTRGGYNEQFF.

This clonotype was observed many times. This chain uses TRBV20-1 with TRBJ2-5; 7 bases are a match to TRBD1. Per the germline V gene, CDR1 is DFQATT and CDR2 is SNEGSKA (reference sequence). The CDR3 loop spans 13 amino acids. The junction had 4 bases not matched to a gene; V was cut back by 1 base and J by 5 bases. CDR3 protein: CSARGQGLETQYF. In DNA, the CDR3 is TGCAGTGCTAGAGGACAGGGTTTGGAGACCCAGTACTTC.

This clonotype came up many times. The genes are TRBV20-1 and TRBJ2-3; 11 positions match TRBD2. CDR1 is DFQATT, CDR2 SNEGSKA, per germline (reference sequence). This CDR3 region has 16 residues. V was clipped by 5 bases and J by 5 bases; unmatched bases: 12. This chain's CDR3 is CSAPLLAGDGRDTQYF. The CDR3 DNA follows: TGCAGTGCTCCCCTACTAGCGGGAGACGGGAGAGATACGCAGTATTTT.

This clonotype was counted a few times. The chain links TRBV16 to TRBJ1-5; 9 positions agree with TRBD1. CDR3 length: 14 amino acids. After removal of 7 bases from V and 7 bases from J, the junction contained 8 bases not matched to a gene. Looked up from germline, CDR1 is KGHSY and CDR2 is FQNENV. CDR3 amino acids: CASTRGDRAQPQHF. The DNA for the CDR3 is TGTGCCAGCACCCGGGGGGACAGGGCCCAGCCCCAGCATTTT.

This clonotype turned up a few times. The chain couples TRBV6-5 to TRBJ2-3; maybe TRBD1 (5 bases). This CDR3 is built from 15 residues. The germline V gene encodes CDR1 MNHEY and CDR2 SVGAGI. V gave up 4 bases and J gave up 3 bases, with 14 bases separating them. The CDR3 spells CASSSDSRRTDTQYF. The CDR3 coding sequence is TGTGCCAGCAGTTCCGACAGCCGCAGGACAGATACGCAGTATTTT.

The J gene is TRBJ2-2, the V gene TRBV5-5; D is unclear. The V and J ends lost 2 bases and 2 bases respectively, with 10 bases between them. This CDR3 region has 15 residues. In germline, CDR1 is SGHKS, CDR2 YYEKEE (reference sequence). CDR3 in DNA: TGTGCCAGCAGCTTCACGGATTTAAACACCGGGGAGCTGTTTTTT. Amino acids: CASSFTDLNTGELFF.

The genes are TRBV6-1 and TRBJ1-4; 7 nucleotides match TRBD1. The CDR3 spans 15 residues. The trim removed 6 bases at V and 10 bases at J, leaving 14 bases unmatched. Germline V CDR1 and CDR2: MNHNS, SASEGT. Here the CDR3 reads CASRAPGTAKAKLFF. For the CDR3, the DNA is TGTGCCAGCAGGGCCCCCGGGACAGCTAAGGCAAAACTGTTTTTT.

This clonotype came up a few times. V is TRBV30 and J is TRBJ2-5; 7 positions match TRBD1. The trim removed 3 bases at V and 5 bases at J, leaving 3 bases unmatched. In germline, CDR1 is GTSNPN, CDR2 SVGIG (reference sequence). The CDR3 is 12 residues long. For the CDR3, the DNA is TGTGCCTGGAGACCCAGGGGGGAGACCCAGTACTTC. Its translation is CAWRPRGETQYF.

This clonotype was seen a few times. The chain's CDR3 is CATSRGGLAGGGEQYF. Here the CDR3 DNA reads TGTGCCACCAGCCGTGGAGGTCTAGCGGGAGGAGGGGAGCAGTACTTC. The J gene is TRBJ2-7, the V gene TRBV15; 11 bases fit TRBD2. With V trimmed by 5 bases and J by 7 bases, 13 bases remained unmatched. The CDR3 runs to 16 residues. Germline CDR1 and CDR2: LNHNV and YYDKDF (reference sequence).

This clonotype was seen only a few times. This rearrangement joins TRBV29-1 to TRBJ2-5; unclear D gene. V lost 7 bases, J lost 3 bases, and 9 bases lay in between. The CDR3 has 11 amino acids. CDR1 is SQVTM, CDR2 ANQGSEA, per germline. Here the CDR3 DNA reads TGCAGCGCGTCCCAGAAAGAGACCCAGTACTTC. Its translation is CSASQKETQYF.

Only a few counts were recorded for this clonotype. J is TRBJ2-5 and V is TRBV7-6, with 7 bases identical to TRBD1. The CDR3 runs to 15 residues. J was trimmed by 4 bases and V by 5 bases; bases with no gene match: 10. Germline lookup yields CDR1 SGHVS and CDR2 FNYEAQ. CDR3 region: CASSPNNQGVETQYF. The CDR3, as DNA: TGTGCCAGCAGCCCCAACAATCAGGGGGTAGAGACCCAGTACTTC.

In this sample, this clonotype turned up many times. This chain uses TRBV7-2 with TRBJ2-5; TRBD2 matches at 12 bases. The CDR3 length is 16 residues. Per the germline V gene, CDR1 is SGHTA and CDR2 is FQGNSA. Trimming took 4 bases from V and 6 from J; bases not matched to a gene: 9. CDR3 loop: CASSSRLAGVGKTQYF. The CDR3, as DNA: TGTGCCAGCAGCTCAAGACTAGCGGGAGTGGGGAAGACCCAGTACTTC.

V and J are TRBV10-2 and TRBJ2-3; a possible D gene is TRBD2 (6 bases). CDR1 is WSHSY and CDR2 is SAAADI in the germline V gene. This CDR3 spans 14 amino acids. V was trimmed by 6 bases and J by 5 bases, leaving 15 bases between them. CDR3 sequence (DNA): TGCGCCAGCAGCTATAGCGGTCCCAAAGATACGCAGTATTTT. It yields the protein CASSYSGPKDTQYF.

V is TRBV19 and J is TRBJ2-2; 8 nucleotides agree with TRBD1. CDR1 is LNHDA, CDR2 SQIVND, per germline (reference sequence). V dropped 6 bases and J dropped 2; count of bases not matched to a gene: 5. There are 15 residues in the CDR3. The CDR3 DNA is TGTGCCAGTAGGGGGGACAGGATTAACACCGGGGAGCTGTTTTTT. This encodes CASRGDRINTGELFF.

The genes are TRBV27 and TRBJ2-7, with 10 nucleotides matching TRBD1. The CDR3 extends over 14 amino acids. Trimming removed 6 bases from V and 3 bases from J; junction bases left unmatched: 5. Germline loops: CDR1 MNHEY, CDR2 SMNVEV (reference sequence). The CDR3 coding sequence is TGTGCCAGCAGATTCCGGGACAGGGGCTACGAGCAGTACTTC. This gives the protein CASRFRDRGYEQYF.

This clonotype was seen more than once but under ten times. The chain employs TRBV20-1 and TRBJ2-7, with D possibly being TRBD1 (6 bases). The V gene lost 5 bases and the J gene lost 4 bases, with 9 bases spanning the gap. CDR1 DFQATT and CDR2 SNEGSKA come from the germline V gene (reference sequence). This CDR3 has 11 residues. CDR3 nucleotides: TGCAGTGCTGTGGACAGTTACGAGCAGTACTTC. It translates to CSAVDSYEQYF.

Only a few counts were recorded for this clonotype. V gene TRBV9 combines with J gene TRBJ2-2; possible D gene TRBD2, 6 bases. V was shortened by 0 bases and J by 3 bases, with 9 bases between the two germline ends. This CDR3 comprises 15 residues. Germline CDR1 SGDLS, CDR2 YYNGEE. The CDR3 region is CASSVDGSDTGELFF. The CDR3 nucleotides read TGTGCCAGCAGCGTAGACGGGAGCGACACCGGGGAGCTGTTTTTT.

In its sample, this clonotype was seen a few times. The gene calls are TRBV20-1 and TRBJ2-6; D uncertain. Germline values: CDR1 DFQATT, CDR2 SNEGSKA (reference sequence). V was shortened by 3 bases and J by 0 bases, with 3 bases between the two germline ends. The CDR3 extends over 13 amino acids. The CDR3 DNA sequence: TGCAGTGCTAGGAACTCTGGGGCCAACGTCCTGACTTTC. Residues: CSARNSGANVLTF.